This entry lists 26 T cell receptor beta chains sequenced from one sample in a study of CD8 T cells in Susac syndrome (dated by TCRdb to the late 2010s). The library was built by means of the immunoSEQ multiplex PCR assay. RNA was extracted using the RNeasy kit, and roughly 0.45 to 1 ug of the RNA was reverse transcribed with random hexamers. Clones were called with MiXCR by TCRdb after fastp trimmed the public reads at Q25, and only in-frame beta chains were retained. All rows with the same CDR3 protein become a single entry with the most common DNA and genes. Recorded for this sample are 150,000 to 200,000 distinct CDR3 sequences; approximately 95% of them occurred a single time. About 0.086% of the sample belongs to the ten largest clones. The sample taken for sequencing was CD4+ T cells from PBMCs. The receptors were gathered from a human donor with multiple sclerosis.

The rearrangement links TRBV20-1 to TRBJ2-3, with D tentatively TRBD1 (6 bases). Germline CDR1 and CDR2: DFQATT and SNEGSKA (reference sequence). Trimming shortened V by 1 base and J by 0 bases, and 8 bases separated the two germline ends. This CDR3 spans 14 amino acids. CDR3 bases: TGCAGTGCTAGAGTAAGGGGGAGCACAGATACGCAGTATTTT. Translating gives CSARVRGSTDTQYF.

This clonotype was detected once. The chain has TRBV2 and TRBJ2-5; the D gene is possibly TRBD1 (6 bases). The germline gives CDR1 SNHLY, CDR2 FYNNEI. The CDR3 is 12 amino acids. V lost 8 bases, J lost 4 bases, and 11 bases lay in between. The chain's CDR3 is CASAQGTETQYF. The CDR3 DNA follows: TGTGCCAGCGCTCAGGGGACAGAGACCCAGTACTTC.

The chain's CDR3 is CATSDFSRVHGYTF. As DNA, the CDR3 is TGTGCCACCAGTGATTTTTCTAGGGTTCATGGCTACACCTTC. V gene TRBV24-1 combines with J gene TRBJ1-2; no definite D call. With 1 base removed from V and 6 bases from J, the gap between germline ends came to 11 bases. From germline, CDR1 is KGHDR and CDR2 SFDVKD. The length of the CDR3 is 14 residues.

The chain links TRBV24-1 to TRBJ2-6; no definite D call. Deletions cut 3 bases from V and 0 bases from J, with 8 bases between. Looked up from germline, CDR1 is KGHDR and CDR2 is SFDVKD. This CDR3 has 16 amino acids. This chain's CDR3 is CATSDPTPSGANVLTF. CDR3 bases: TGTGCCACCAGTGATCCCACCCCCTCTGGGGCCAACGTCCTGACTTTC.

A word on this clonotype: At one end the junction does not follow the germline gene, possibly because of a read error. The J gene is TRBJ1-1, the V gene TRBV24-1; TRBD1 matches at 9 bases. Looked up from germline, CDR1 is KGHDR and CDR2 is SFDVKD. The CDR3 is 13 residues long. The CDR3 spells CATQGQGGTEPFF. Here the CDR3 DNA reads TGTGCCACCCAGGGACAGGGCGGCACTGAACCTTTCTTT.

This clonotype occurred once. This sequence joins TRBV15 and TRBJ2-3; perhaps TRBD2 as D (6 bases). The CDR3 is made up of 16 amino acids. Germline V gene data show CDR1 as LNHNV and CDR2 as YYDKDF (reference sequence). V gave up 0 bases and J gave up 5 bases, with 15 bases separating them. The CDR3 coding sequence is TGTGCCACCAGCAGAGATTTCGGGAGTCCCAAAGATACGCAGTATTTT. Protein sequence: CATSRDFGSPKDTQYF.

This chain links TRBV23-1 with TRBJ1-2; the match to TRBD1 covers 8 bases. TRBV23-1 falls under the ORF class, with uncertain function. The CDR3 has 15 residues. V gave up 6 bases and J gave up 6 bases; unmatched junction bases: 12. The CDR3 loop reads CASRLRTGPGDGYTF. The CDR3 DNA sequence: TGCGCCAGCAGACTTAGGACAGGGCCGGGGGATGGCTACACCTTC.

This sequence joins TRBV10-3 and TRBJ2-1, with 8 nucleotides matching TRBD1. With V trimmed by 9 bases and J by 5 bases, 6 bases remained unmatched. This CDR3 is built from 13 residues. Germline-derived CDR1 and CDR2 are ENHRY and SYGVKD. For the CDR3, the DNA is TGTGCCATTGGACAGGGAAGAGACAATGAGCAGTTCTTC. The encoded protein is CAIGQGRDNEQFF.

The rearrangement joins TRBV7-9 to TRBJ2-7; perhaps TRBD2 as D (6 bases). CDR1 is SEHNR, CDR2 FQNEAQ, per germline (reference sequence). V lost 5 bases to trimming and J lost 6 bases, with 11 bases between them. The CDR3 sequence is 12 residues long. CDR3 bases: TGTGCCAGCAGCCGGGACTTTGGCGAGCAGTACTTC. Its translation is CASSRDFGEQYF.

The chain is built from TRBV18 and TRBJ1-1; 9 nucleotides line up with TRBD1. The CDR3 runs 14 residues. The germline gives CDR1 KGHSH, CDR2 LQKENI. Trimming took 8 bases from V and 5 from J; bases not matched to a gene: 9. This CDR3 is CASRYRGQETEAFF. The DNA for the CDR3 is TGTGCCAGCCGCTACAGGGGGCAAGAAACTGAAGCTTTCTTT.

This clonotype was detected once. The J gene is TRBJ2-1, the V gene TRBV2; D might be TRBD2 (5 bases). Trimming cost V 8 bases and J 5 bases, with 13 bases left between them. CDR3 length: 13 residues. Germline loops: CDR1 SNHLY, CDR2 FYNNEI. Here the CDR3 reads CASGSGINNEQFF. The CDR3 DNA reads as TGTGCCAGCGGGTCCGGGATCAACAATGAGCAGTTCTTC.

The chain carries TRBV27 and TRBJ2-5; 7 nucleotides agree with TRBD1. CDR1 and CDR2 (germline): MNHEY, SMNVEV (reference sequence). The junction had 8 bases not matched to a gene; V was cut back by 4 bases and J by 0 bases. This CDR3 is built from 16 residues. The CDR3 loop reads CASSSLRGNNQETQYF. The CDR3, as DNA: TGTGCCAGCAGTTCCCTCAGGGGGAATAACCAAGAGACCCAGTACTTC.

The chain combines TRBV30 with TRBJ2-1; TRBD2 matches 11 bases. Germline values: CDR1 GTSNPN, CDR2 SVGIG (reference sequence). The V gene end was trimmed by 0 bases and the J gene end by 5 bases; junction bases not matched to a gene: 3. CDR3 length equals 15 residues. CDR3 in DNA: TGTGCCTGGAGTGTAGGGACTAGCGGCGACAATGAGCAGTTCTTC. Translated, it gives CAWSVGTSGDNEQFF.

The chain recombines TRBV7-3 with TRBJ2-2; the D gene is possibly TRBD1 (6 bases). Germline CDR1 and CDR2: SGHTA and FQGTGA. CDR3 size: 17 residues. V was pared by 5 bases and J by 7 bases, with 23 bases between. The CDR3 DNA reads TGTGCCAGCAGCCAAGGCCAAACATACAGGGCGGGCGGGGAGCTGTTTTTT. The encoded protein is CASSQGQTYRAGGELFF. The whole variable domain, remainder taken from reference TRBV7-3 and TRBJ2-2, is GAGVSQTPSNKVTEKGKYVELRCDPISGHTALYWYRQSLGQGPEFLIYFQGTGAADDSGLPNDRFFAVRPEGSVSTLKIQRTERGDSAVYLCASSQGQTYRAGGELFFGEGSRLTVL.

CDR3 in amino acids: CASSQVMNSPLHF. The DNA for the CDR3 is TGTGCCAGCAGCCAAGTTATGAATTCACCCCTCCACTTT. The chain couples TRBV3-1 to TRBJ1-6; D not certain. CDR1 and CDR2 from the germline V gene are LGHDT and YNNKEL (reference sequence). V gave up 1 base and J gave up 7 bases, with 5 bases separating them. The CDR3 sequence is 13 residues long.

J is TRBJ2-6 and V is TRBV30; D unclear. CDR1 and CDR2 from the germline V gene are GTSNPN and SVGIG (reference sequence). V lost 3 bases and J 1 base, leaving 13 bases between the germline ends. The CDR3 spans 16 residues. The CDR3 bases are TGTGCCTGGAGGGCCCCCCTCTCGTCTGGGGCCAACGTCCTGACTTTC. Protein: CAWRAPLSSGANVLTF.

The chain links TRBV5-6 to TRBJ1-2; TRBD1 matches 7 bases. With V trimmed by 2 bases and J by 8 bases, 3 bases remained unmatched. Looked up from germline, CDR1 is SGHDT and CDR2 is YYEEEE. This CDR3 has 12 amino acids. The CDR3: CASSFGTEGYTF. The CDR3 DNA sequence: TGTGCCAGCAGCTTCGGGACAGAGGGCTACACCTTC.

The chain couples TRBV20-1 to TRBJ2-1; possible D gene TRBD2, 5 bases. Germline V gives CDR1 DFQATT, CDR2 SNEGSKA (reference sequence). V was trimmed by 6 bases and J by 2 bases, leaving 17 bases between them. The CDR3 totals 15 residues. CDR3 bases: TGCAGTGCCCCTCCCGCGGGTACCCCCTACAATGAGCAGTTCTTC. Amino acid sequence: CSAPPAGTPYNEQFF.

This clonotype was seen once. The chain combines TRBV3-1 with TRBJ2-6; D uncertain. Trimming cost V 0 bases and J 0 bases, with 9 bases left between them. The CDR3 length is 17 residues. CDR1 is LGHDT and CDR2 is YNNKEL in the germline V gene (reference sequence). CDR3 sequence (DNA): TGTGCCAGCAGCCAAGAAGCCGTCACCTCTGGGGCCAACGTCCTGACTTTC. Amino acids: CASSQEAVTSGANVLTF. Supplemented by reference TRBV3-1 and TRBJ2-6, the full variable domain reads DTAVSQTPKYLVTQMGNDKSIKCEQNLGHDTMYWYKQDSKKFLKIMFSYNNKELIINETVPNRFSPKSPDKAHLNLHINSLELGDSAVYFCASSQEAVTSGANVLTFGAGSRLTVL.

V and J are TRBV9 and TRBJ1-2; no clear D. V shed 1 base and J shed 3 bases, with 10 bases lying between them. Germline CDR1 is SGDLS and CDR2 is YYNGEE. The CDR3 runs to 14 residues. CDR3: CASSVNPGDYGYTF. The CDR3 coding sequence is TGTGCCAGCAGCGTAAACCCCGGTGACTATGGCTACACCTTC. Using reference TRBV9 and TRBJ1-2 for the parts outside the CDR3, the full variable domain is DSGVTQTPKHLITATGQRVTLRCSPRSGDLSVYWYQQSLDQGLQFLIQYYNGEERAKGNILERFSAQQFPDLHSELNLSSLELGDSALYFCASSVNPGDYGYTFGSGTRLTVV.

V is TRBV4-3 and J is TRBJ2-1, with TRBD2 matching over 13 bases. Looked up from germline, CDR1 is LGHNA and CDR2 is YSLEER. The CDR3 loop spans 18 amino acids. V dropped 0 bases and J dropped 8; count of bases not matched to a gene: 10. This chain's CDR3 is CASSQDRWTSGSRDEQFF. In nucleotides, the CDR3 is TGCGCCAGCAGCCAAGATCGGTGGACTAGCGGGAGTAGGGATGAGCAGTTCTTC.

V usage is TRBV30 and J usage is TRBJ2-1; D ambiguous. The CDR3 consists of 11 residues. Trimming took 4 bases from V and 5 from J, leaving 6 bases between them. In germline, CDR1 is GTSNPN, CDR2 SVGIG (reference sequence). CDR3 DNA: TGTGCCTGGAAAAACCACAATGAGCAGTTCTTC. Translated, it gives CAWKNHNEQFF.

The chain carries TRBV6-5 and TRBJ2-6; D perhaps matches TRBD2 (6 bases). This CDR3 has 15 amino acids. V lost 7 bases and J 3 bases, leaving 13 bases between the germline ends. Per the germline V gene, CDR1 is MNHEY and CDR2 is SVGAGI. DNA of the CDR3: TGTGCCAGCACCCGGGAGTGGAGTGGGGCCAACGTCCTGACTTTC. Amino acids: CASTREWSGANVLTF.

The chain employs TRBV5-1 and TRBJ2-7; no definite D call. V was pared by 1 base and J by 4 bases, with 12 bases between. Germline assignment: CDR1 SGHRS and CDR2 YFSETQ. The CDR3 is 14 residues long. The CDR3 here is CASSLSDSDYEQYF. CDR3 nucleotide sequence: TGCGCCAGCAGCTTGTCAGACTCCGATTACGAGCAGTACTTC.

V and J are TRBV29-1 and TRBJ2-1, with a possible D match to TRBD1 (5 bases). Germline V CDR1 and CDR2: SQVTM, ANQGSEA. V shed 4 bases and J shed 4 bases, with 11 bases lying between them. The CDR3 spans 13 residues. CDR3 sequence reads: CSVGRRGYNEQFF. Written as DNA, the CDR3 is TGCAGCGTTGGGAGAAGGGGTTACAATGAGCAGTTCTTC.

The gene calls are TRBV24-1 and TRBJ2-7, with 7 bases that match TRBD1. With V trimmed by 4 bases and J by 0 bases, 5 bases remained unmatched. The V gene's germline CDR1 is KGHDR and CDR2 SFDVKD. The CDR3 contains 15 residues. In DNA form, the CDR3 reads TGTGCCACCAGTGACGCGACAGGGTCCTCCTACGAGCAGTACTTC. Its protein product is CATSDATGSSYEQYF.